This note documents a single T cell receptor (beta chain) sequence. Antigen unknown. The assay was immunoSEQ multiplex PCR, and TCRdb's table has in-frame clones only and misses some. The repertoire includes about 44,000 clones, 70% to 90% of them detected once, and 45% to 55% sits in the top ten. Sampling of blood occurred at baseline, cycle 4 day 1, and cycle 7 day 1. In germline, CDR1 is SEHNR, CDR2 FQNEAQ (reference sequence). This CDR3 comprises 13 residues. The ends were cut back, 3 bases at V and 2 bases at J, with 8 bases in the middle. The data originate from a study of OX40 agonist ivuxolimab in advanced cancers. Study-level findings and limits: Compared with CD4+, CD8+ T cells on average had more expanded clones.

The receptor was derived from an adult with an advanced solid tumor such as melanoma, head and neck, liver or kidney cancer. Sequencing used CD4+ or CD8+ T cells sorted from blood, obtained in a trial of the OX40 agonist ivuxolimab. The chain is built from TRBV7-9 and TRBJ2-7; D tentatively reads TRBD1 or TRBD2 (5 bases each). CDR3 in amino acids: CASSLGDPYEQYF. The CDR3 nucleotides are TGTGCCAGCAGCTTGGGGGACCCCTACGAGCAGTACTTC.